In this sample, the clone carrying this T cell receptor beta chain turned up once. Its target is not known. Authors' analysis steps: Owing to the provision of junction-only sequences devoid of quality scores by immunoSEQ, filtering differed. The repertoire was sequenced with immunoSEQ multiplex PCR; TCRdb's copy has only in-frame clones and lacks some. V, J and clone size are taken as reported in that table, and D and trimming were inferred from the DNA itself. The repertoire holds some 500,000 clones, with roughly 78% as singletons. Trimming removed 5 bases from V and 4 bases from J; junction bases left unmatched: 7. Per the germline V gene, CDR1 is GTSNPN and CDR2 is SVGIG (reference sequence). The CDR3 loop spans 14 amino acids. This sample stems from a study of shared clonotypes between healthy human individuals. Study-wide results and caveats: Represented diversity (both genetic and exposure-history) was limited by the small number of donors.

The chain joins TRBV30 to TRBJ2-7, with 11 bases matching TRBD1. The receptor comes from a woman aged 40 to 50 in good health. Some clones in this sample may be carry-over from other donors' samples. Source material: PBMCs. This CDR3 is CAWETGTGGYEQYF. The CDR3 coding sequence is TGTGCCTGGGAGACCGGGACAGGGGGGTACGAGCAGTACTTC. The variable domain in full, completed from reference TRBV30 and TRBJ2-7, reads SQTIHQWPATLVQPVGSPLSLECTVEGTSNPNLYWYRQAAGRGLQLLFYSVGIGQISSEVPQNLSASRPQDRQFILSSKKLLLSDSGFYLCAWETGTGGYEQYFGPGTRLTVT.